This record looks at one T cell receptor (beta chain) sequence and its context. This clonotype was found a few times. Its antigen has not been determined. The sample holds no much larger clone one base away, and base qualities are not on file. In light of the paper, this sample's time point label describes: patch test 3, about 24 weeks after DPC sensitization. The label giving this sample's treatment or condition can be read as: therapeutic diphenylcyclopropenone sensitization with weekly scalp DPC. At each patch-test visit, blood was drawn before the patch test was applied. Eligible patients were aged 18 to 70, diagnosed with alopecia, deemed suitable for DPC therapy, and excluded if pregnant. Unfractionated whole blood was collected in Tempus Blood RNA tubes, and total RNA was extracted from that blood. This entry comes from a study of human T cells and chemical hapten exposure listed by TCRdb under 2021. With respect to the entire study: For sensitization, 2% DPC in acetone was applied to an approximately 2 cm by approximately 2 cm area of upper inner arm skin. Patients additionally received weekly therapeutic DPC doses to the scalp throughout the approximately 22-week study period. Patch testing was performed on the upper back with Finn chambers containing 0.01% DPC, and the patch tests were scored after 6 days according to International Contact Dermatitis Research Group standards. The patient cohort, mostly female, included alopecia areata with under or over 50% scalp involvement, alopecia totalis and alopecia universalis. Libraries were pooled for sequencing, and variation in per-sample TCR yields was attributed mainly to small differences in library volumes within the pool. The study tracked peripheral blood TCR repertoire changes in vivo during primary and secondary sensitization to the hapten diphenylcyclopropenone (DPC) in alopecia patients. Blood samples were taken from patients before sensitization (week 0) and then at 2, 6 and about 24 weeks after DPC sensitization. For TCR sequencing, blood came from about 29 alopecia patients at anywhere from one to four time points (pre-sensitization, 2, 6 and 24 weeks). On the study overall, not on this receptor specifically: Repeated subsampling changed both the strength of the expansion versus patch-test correlation and the threshold at which that correlation became significant. Significantly more large CDR3 similarity clusters were formed by expanded TCRs than by pre-sensitization or healthy control sets, consistent with antigen-driven responses. DPC sensitization did not change how many TCRs were above 1 in 1000 frequency, and no evidence was found of alterations in global repertoire structure. Patch test score was positively correlated with the number of PT1 expanded TCRs, with significance at thresholds 8, 16 and 32 but not at 4. All patients had alopecia, a presumed autoimmune disease, so their immune response might differ from that of healthy individuals.

Library generation was performed with RACE. TCRdb records NextSeq 500 as the sequencer. During library preparation, unique molecular identifiers were attached to individual cDNA molecules so that TCRs could be counted quantitatively and reproducibly. Each blood RNA sample was used to sequence both TCR alpha and TCR beta chains. Concerning the study's data processing: Samples had a median of 95,638 TCRs, with a range from about 23,224 to 750,000. V, J and CDR3 annotation of the TCR reads was performed with the Decombinator software suite. Every sample was subsampled to the same number of TCRs (28,000) for the PS versus PT1 abundance plots. TCRs were defined as expanded if absent before sensitization and observed at least eight times at the 2-week time point. The public reads were quality trimmed at Q25 with fastp and then assembled into clones with MiXCR by TCRdb, keeping productive beta chains. CDR3 protein sequences are deduplicated, and each keeps its most common genes and DNA. TCRdb, rather than the study authors, made the V and J calls. The table for this sample lists approximately 110,000 distinct CDR3 sequences; under 40% of them were counted only once. The biggest ten clones account for 2.5% to 3% of the sample.

The receptor's source is a man aged 35-49 years with alopecia areata. Some clones in this sample may be carry-over from other donors' samples. Material: whole blood, obtained in connection with sensitization to the hapten diphenylcyclopropenone (DPC).

The nucleotide sequence reads TGCAGTGCCATCATACCGGGACAGGGATCTTACAATGAGCAGTTCTTC. This yields the protein CSAIIPGQGSYNEQFF. The chain couples TRBV20-1 to TRBJ2-1; 9 central bases correspond to TRBD1. The germline V gene (reference sequence) gives CDR1 as DFQATT and CDR2 as SNEGSKA. After removal of 6 bases from V and 4 bases from J, the junction retains 13 bases not matched to a gene. The cysteine opens and the phenylalanine closes a CDR3 of 16 amino acids. Only the CDR3 DNA is retained, 48 bases long and in frame from the first base.